One sample yielded the 8 T cell receptor beta chains listed below, sequenced in a study of graft-versus-host responses after intestinal transplantation. Assay used: immunoSEQ multiplex PCR; TCRdb lists only in-frame clones, some missing. Here the sample spans nearly 90,000 clones, over 80% being singletons. Their target antigens are unknown. Sequenced material: unstimulated CD8+ T cells sorted from spleen or lymph node cells, taken before intestinal transplant. These receptors all come from a human donor who received an intestinal transplant.

The rearrangement uses TRBV4-1 and TRBJ2-3, with 13 positions matching TRBD2. The CDR3 contains 19 residues. Unmatched junction bases numbered 11, after V lost 4 bases and J lost 1 base. The V gene's germline CDR1 is MGHRA and CDR2 YSYEKL. The CDR3 is CASSLRPGLAGTGTDTQYF. The CDR3, as DNA: TGCGCCAGCAGCCTACGACCGGGACTAGCGGGAACAGGCACAGATACGCAGTATTTT.

V usage is TRBV29-1 and J usage is TRBJ2-7; 7 bases map to TRBD2. The CDR3 runs to 12 residues. Germline-derived CDR1 and CDR2 are SQVTM and ANQGSEA. The V segment lost 4 bases and the J segment 4 bases; nucleotides outside the gene matches: 4. CDR3 amino acids: CSVGLAEYEQYF. DNA of the CDR3: TGCAGCGTTGGGCTAGCGGAGTACGAGCAGTACTTC.

The gene calls are TRBV27 and TRBJ2-5; D remains unclear. V lost 4 bases and J 1 base, leaving 7 bases between the germline ends. Germline CDR1 and CDR2: MNHEY and SMNVEV (reference sequence). The CDR3 loop spans 13 amino acids. Written as DNA, the CDR3 is TGTGCCAGCAGTTCACCCCGCCAAGAGACCCAGTACTTC. Its protein is CASSSPRQETQYF.

This chain connects TRBV5-1 to TRBJ2-7, with 8 bases identical to TRBD1. Germline CDR1 is SGHRS and CDR2 is YFSETQ. The V gene end was trimmed by 8 bases and the J gene end by 6 bases; junction bases not matched to a gene: 7. This CDR3 region has 12 residues. CDR3 DNA sequence: TGCGCCAGGATTTCAGACAGGGGCGAGCAGTACTTC. This codes for CARISDRGEQYF.

This clone was counted only a few times. The identical CDR3 is also encoded by other nucleotide sequences in the sample. This chain uses TRBV27 with TRBJ2-7; D might be TRBD1 or TRBD2, each matching 5 bases. The CDR3 sequence is 13 residues long. Germline lookup yields CDR1 MNHEY and CDR2 SMNVEV (reference sequence). V gave up 2 bases and J gave up 0 bases, with 5 bases separating them. CDR3 residues: CASSLGGSYEQYF. For the CDR3, the DNA is TGTGCCAGCAGTTTAGGGGGCTCCTACGAGCAGTACTTC.

The CDR3: CASSVLAGESDTQYF. The CDR3 nucleotides read TGTGCCAGCAGTGTACTAGCGGGAGAATCAGATACGCAGTATTTT. The rearrangement joins TRBV6-4 to TRBJ2-3; 11 bases are a match to TRBD2. Per the germline V gene, CDR1 is MRHNA and CDR2 is SNTAGT. The V and J ends lost 4 bases and 4 bases, in that order; junction bases with no gene match: 4. The CDR3 runs 15 residues.

This clone was seen a single time. This chain connects TRBV9 to TRBJ2-3, with D perhaps matching TRBD1 (7 bases). This CDR3 contains 18 residues. V was shortened by 4 bases and J by 2 bases, with 23 bases between the two germline ends. Per germline, CDR1 SGDLS and CDR2 YYNGEE. CDR3 nucleotide sequence: TGTGCCAGCAGCCCAAGGAATGGGCGGGACAGCCCCACAGATACGCAGTATTTT. Its translation is CASSPRNGRDSPTDTQYF.

The chain has TRBV18 and TRBJ1-2; tentatively, D is TRBD1 (5 bases). Trimming removed 3 bases from V and 13 bases from J, with 18 bases in between. The CDR3 totals 13 residues. Germline V lookup: CDR1 KGHSH, CDR2 LQKENI. CDR3 DNA sequence: TGTGCCAGCTCACCGCCCGGCAGGGCCAGCTTCACCTTC. Its protein is CASSPPGRASFTF.